The source of this T cell receptor beta chain is a study of control samples from healthy donors and cancer patients. This CDR3 contains 17 residues. Unmatched junction bases numbered 12, after V lost 7 bases and J lost 2 bases. Germline V gene sequence: CDR1 SGHTS, CDR2 YDEGEE. The data were produced by immunoSEQ multiplex PCR, yet TCRdb's version contains in-frame clones alone and is incomplete. This sample yields 150,000 or so clones, of which under 95% are seen a single time; approximately 5.7% belongs to the top ten. This receptor was identified in a man aged 18 to 30 in good health. The V and J genes are TRBV5-8 and TRBJ1-4, with TRBD1 identical over 9 bases. Sequencing input: blood. The CDR3 spells CASAKPGQGSTNEKLFF. The CDR3 coding sequence is TGTGCCAGCGCGAAACCGGGACAGGGATCGACTAATGAAAAACTGTTTTTT. The full variable domain, its missing parts supplied by reference TRBV5-8 and TRBJ1-4, is EAGVTQSPTHLIKTRGQQATLRCSPISGHTSVYWYQQALGLGLQFLLWYDEGEERNRGNFPPRFSGRQFPNYSSELNVNALELEDSALYLCASAKPGQGSTNEKLFFGSGTQLSVL.